This passage covers 29 T cell receptor beta chains from one sample sequenced in a study of regulatory T cells in long-lasting Graves disease. CDR3 regions were amplified by Arm-PCR using iRepertoire HTBI primers to build TCR beta libraries. TCRdb ran MiXCR on the multiplex PCR reads and lists one entry per CDR3 protein. This sample yields about 430,000 distinct CDR3 sequences, of which roughly 23% are seen a single time; approximately 15% belongs to the top ten. The time point denotes: persistent/refractory GD, antithyroid drugs over 5 years with positive TRAb. Generation of the TCR library employed RNA extracted from PBMCs. This sample comprised peripheral blood mononuclear cells (PBMCs), obtained when the disease was refractory, from a patient treated with antithyroid drugs. The receptors shown here come from a female donor with Graves disease.

A single count supports this clonotype. The CDR3 DNA reads as TGTGCCATCAGTTCGGACAACCTCGAACCCCTCCACTTT. It yields the protein CAISSDNLEPLHF. The chain is built from TRBV10-3 and TRBJ1-6; possibly TRBD1 for D (5 bases). Germline assignment: CDR1 ENHRY and CDR2 SYGVKD. The CDR3 sequence is 13 residues long. The V and J ends lost 5 bases and 12 bases respectively, with 14 bases between them.

As DNA, the CDR3 is TGTGCCAGCAGCTTAGAAGGCCAGACCTATGGCTACACCTTC. Protein product: CASSLEGQTYGYTF. The J gene is TRBJ1-2, the V gene TRBV7-2; no clear D gene. This CDR3 is built from 14 residues. Deletions cut 1 base from V and 4 bases from J, with 10 bases between. Germline V gives CDR1 SGHTA, CDR2 FQGNSA.

This clonotype was counted between two and nine times. The chain couples TRBV6-9 to TRBJ1-2; no firm D call. The germline V gene has CDR1 MNHGY and CDR2 SVAAGI. Trimming took 4 bases from V and 4 from J, leaving 10 bases between them. The CDR3 loop spans 13 amino acids. The CDR3 DNA reads TGTGCCAGCAGTTTAGGGTTTGTCTATGGCTACACCTTC. It encodes CASSLGFVYGYTF.

The chain uses TRBV20-1 and TRBJ2-2; 10 bases are a match to TRBD2. The junction had 6 bases not matched to a gene; V was cut back by 4 bases and J by 4 bases. This CDR3 has 15 residues. The germline V gene encodes CDR1 DFQATT and CDR2 SNEGSKA (reference sequence). This CDR3 reads CSAKIAGGATGELFF. The DNA for the CDR3 is TGCAGTGCTAAGATAGCGGGAGGTGCCACCGGGGAGCTGTTTTTT.

The CDR3 sequence: CASSPPQNSYEQYF. CDR3 bases: TGTGCCAGCAGCCCCCCACAGAATTCCTACGAGCAGTACTTC. V and J are TRBV7-9 and TRBJ2-7; no firm D call. In germline, CDR1 is SEHNR, CDR2 FQNEAQ (reference sequence). The length of the CDR3 is 14 residues. The ends were cut back, 5 bases at V and 1 base at J, with 12 bases in the middle.

The V gene is TRBV3-1, the J gene TRBJ2-7, with D tentatively TRBD1 or TRBD2 (6 bases each). This CDR3 has 16 amino acids. Germline V gene data show CDR1 as LGHDT and CDR2 as YNNKEL (reference sequence). V lost 4 bases, J lost 4 bases, and 20 bases lay in between. The CDR3 DNA reads as TGTGCCAGCAGCCCCCCCGGAGGGGGTACCTCTTACGAGCAGTACTTC. Protein: CASSPPGGGTSYEQYF.

This clonotype was recorded at least ten times. The rearrangement joins TRBV30 to TRBJ2-5; 9 bases align to TRBD2. V was pared by 2 bases and J by 5 bases, with 6 bases of the junction left unmatched. Germline V gene lookup returns CDR1 GTSNPN and CDR2 SVGIG (reference sequence). The CDR3 length is 14 residues. The CDR3 region is CAWSYLAGRETQYF. In nucleotides, the CDR3 is TGTGCCTGGAGTTATCTAGCGGGACGGGAGACCCAGTACTTC.

This chain connects TRBV7-9 to TRBJ1-3; D may be TRBD1 (6 bases). Germline CDR1 SEHNR, CDR2 FQNEAQ (reference sequence). Between the trimmed V and J ends, which lost 2 bases and 0 bases, there was a span of 11 bases. This CDR3 has 16 residues. The DNA of the CDR3 is TGTGCCAGCAGCTTACCAGGGGCAGGCTCTGGAAACACCATATATTTT. Encoded protein: CASSLPGAGSGNTIYF.

The table lists this clonotype with a few counts. This chain links TRBV20-1 with TRBJ2-6; D not resolved. Between the trimmed V and J ends, which lost 0 bases and 0 bases, there was a span of 15 bases. The CDR3 spans 18 residues. From germline, CDR1 is DFQATT and CDR2 SNEGSKA (reference sequence). CDR3 sequence reads: CSARDLARPLSGANVLTF. The CDR3 coding sequence is TGCAGTGCTAGAGATTTGGCGCGTCCTCTCTCTGGGGCCAACGTCCTGACTTTC.

This clonotype turned up a few times. The CDR3 spells CASSILGRETAQYF. The CDR3 bases are TGTGCCAGCAGCATACTGGGGCGGGAGACGGCCCAGTACTTC. V and J are TRBV7-3 and TRBJ2-5; 7 bases fit TRBD2. CDR1 SGHTA and CDR2 FQGTGA come from the germline V gene. The CDR3 runs to 14 residues. With V trimmed by 5 bases and J by 9 bases, 12 bases remained unmatched.

With regard to this clonotype: A much larger clone is a single base away; this may be a read error. The V gene is TRBV28, the J gene TRBJ1-2, with unresolved D. Germline-derived CDR1 and CDR2 are MDHEN and SYDVKM. The CDR3 runs 12 residues. Trimming removed 7 bases at V and 6 bases at J, with 12 bases between. The CDR3: CASKMVNHGYTF. For the CDR3, the DNA is TGTGCCAGCAAGATGGTGAACCATGGCTACACCTTC.

This rearrangement joins TRBV2 to TRBJ1-1; D unresolved. This CDR3 has 15 amino acids. The ends were cut back, 7 bases at V and 0 bases at J, with 15 bases in the middle. The germline CDR1 and CDR2 sequences are SNHLY and FYNNEI. CDR3 DNA: TGTGCCAGCACTCGGCAGGCTCACCTGAACACTGAAGCTTTCTTT. This gives the protein CASTRQAHLNTEAFF.

This clonotype has at least ten counts. The chain uses TRBV6-1 and TRBJ2-5; a possible D gene is TRBD2 (6 bases). V was trimmed by 6 bases and J by 5 bases, leaving 16 bases between them. Per the germline V gene, CDR1 is MNHNS and CDR2 is SASEGT. The CDR3 totals 14 residues. Here the CDR3 reads CASSSLRGSETQYF. The CDR3 DNA reads as TGTGCCAGCAGCTCCCTTCGGGGGAGTGAGACCCAGTACTTC.

The table lists this clonotype with a few counts. In nucleotides, the CDR3 is TGTGCCAGCCGAAACAGGGATAAGCAGTACTTC. Amino acid sequence: CASRNRDKQYF. The gene calls are TRBV10-3 and TRBJ2-7; tentative D call: TRBD1 (6 bases). V lost 10 bases and J lost 8, with 15 bases in between. Germline CDR1 is ENHRY and CDR2 is SYGVKD. The CDR3 loop spans 11 amino acids.

The chain combines TRBV25-1 with TRBJ2-3; D is unresolved. The ends were cut back, 6 bases at V and 4 bases at J, with 14 bases in the middle. The CDR3 is made up of 14 amino acids. Per the germline V gene, CDR1 is MGHDK and CDR2 is SYGVNS. CDR3 loop: CASRDNGRADTQYF. The CDR3 nucleotides read TGTGCCAGCAGAGATAATGGCCGGGCAGATACGCAGTATTTT. The full variable domain, its missing parts supplied by reference TRBV25-1 and TRBJ2-3, is EADIYQTPRYLVIGTGKKITLECSQTMGHDKMYWYQQDPGMELHLIHYSYGVNSTEKGDLSSESTVSRIRTEHFPLTLESARPSHTSQYLCASRDNGRADTQYFGPGTRLTVL.

This clonotype was recorded many times. This chain uses TRBV28 with TRBJ1-1, with D perhaps matching TRBD1 (6 bases). This CDR3 contains 15 residues. Germline CDR1 is MDHEN and CDR2 is SYDVKM. Trimming removed 8 bases from V and 0 bases from J, with 16 bases in between. DNA for the CDR3: TGTGCCAGCGGGGGGGGCCGAGGGATGAACACTGAAGCTTTCTTT. Translated: CASGGGRGMNTEAFF. Variable domain in full (rest from reference TRBV28 and TRBJ1-1): DVKVTQSSRYLVKRTGEKVFLECVQDMDHENMFWYRQDPGLGLRLIYFSYDVKMKEKGDIPEGYSVSREKKERFSLILESASTNQTSMYLCASGGGRGMNTEAFFGQGTRLTVV.

This chain connects TRBV3-1 to TRBJ2-5; D not resolved. Deletions cut 1 base from V and 5 bases from J, with 11 bases between. Germline V lookup: CDR1 LGHDT, CDR2 YNNKEL (reference sequence). The CDR3 totals 14 residues. The CDR3 protein is CASSQALSRETQYF. The CDR3 nucleotides are TGTGCCAGCAGCCAAGCTTTGTCTAGGGAGACCCAGTACTTC.

The CDR3 spells CSATGSTDTQYF. CDR3 bases: TGCAGTGCTACAGGTAGCACAGATACGCAGTATTTT. J is TRBJ2-3 and V is TRBV20-1; no clear D gene. This CDR3 comprises 12 residues. V lost 4 bases to trimming and J lost 0 bases, with 5 bases between them. CDR1 is DFQATT, CDR2 SNEGSKA, per germline (reference sequence).

A few counts support this clonotype. The chain couples TRBV5-1 to TRBJ2-7; 12 positions agree with TRBD1. V shed 5 bases, J shed 5 bases, and the junction held 5 bases outside the gene matches. The length of the CDR3 is 14 residues. The germline V gene encodes CDR1 SGHRS and CDR2 YFSETQ. CDR3 coding DNA: TGCGCCAGCAGTAACCGGGACAGGGGGCACGAGCAGTACTTC. Protein: CASSNRDRGHEQYF.

This clonotype was counted many times. The V call is TRBV2, the J call TRBJ1-3; TRBD1 aligns across 8 bases. The germline gives CDR1 SNHLY, CDR2 FYNNEI. Trimming cost V 1 base and J 4 bases; bases outside gene matches: 3. This CDR3 contains 15 residues. The CDR3 nucleotides are TGTGCCAGCAGTGAAGGACAGGGGTACGGAAACACCATATATTTT. Amino acids: CASSEGQGYGNTIYF.

This clonotype came up many times. The chain combines TRBV6-2 or TRBV6-3 with TRBJ2-7, with D possibly matching TRBD2 (5 bases). Deletions cut 0 bases from V and 5 bases from J, with 8 bases between. The CDR3 consists of 13 residues. Germline values: CDR1 MNHEY, CDR2 SVGEGT. CDR3 bases: TGTGCCAGCAGTTACTCGAGGGCCCACGAGCAGTACTTC. It is translated as CASSYSRAHEQYF.

There are a few counts of this clonotype. V is TRBV6-1 and J is TRBJ2-7; D is perhaps TRBD2 (6 bases). Germline V gives CDR1 MNHNS, CDR2 SASEGT. This CDR3 has 13 amino acids. Trimming stripped 9 bases from V and 2 bases from J, with 14 bases between. The CDR3 DNA reads as TGTGCCAGTAGTCGGGAGTCGGCCTACGAGCAGTACTTC. This codes for CASSRESAYEQYF.

CDR3 DNA sequence: TGTGCCAGCAGCCAAAGGGAAGCCCTACCGAACACTGAAGCTTTCTTT. It specifies CASSQREALPNTEAFF. The chain uses TRBV6-1 and TRBJ1-1; D is undetermined. This CDR3 is built from 16 residues. Trimming took off 6 bases at V and 1 base at J, with 18 bases between the two ends. Germline V gene sequence: CDR1 MNHNS, CDR2 SASEGT.

The gene calls are TRBV4-1 and TRBJ2-5; D gene unclear. Looked up from germline, CDR1 is MGHRA and CDR2 is YSYEKL. V lost 0 bases, J lost 13 bases, and 15 bases lay in between. The CDR3 is made up of 13 amino acids. CDR3 sequence (DNA): TGCGCCAGCAGCCAAGATCGCAGCTACGAGCGGTACTTC. It translates to CASSQDRSYERYF.

The V call is TRBV5-4, the J call TRBJ2-7, with D unclear. V lost 4 bases, J lost 2 bases, and 10 bases lay in between. Germline CDR1 and CDR2: SGHNT and YYREEE (reference sequence). CDR3 length: 13 amino acids. The CDR3 here is CASSQSSTYEQYF. CDR3 nucleotide sequence: TGTGCCAGCAGCCAAAGTTCTACCTACGAGCAGTACTTC.

V is TRBV6-2 or TRBV6-3 and J is TRBJ2-3; D unresolved. V lost 7 bases to trimming and J lost 2 bases, with 16 bases between them. Germline V gives CDR1 MNHEY, CDR2 SVGEGT. The CDR3 totals 15 residues. This chain's CDR3 is CASTRGQIYTDTQYF. The CDR3 region has the DNA TGTGCCAGCACCAGAGGTCAGATATACACAGATACGCAGTATTTT.

Details on this clonotype: At one end, the junction sequence differs from germline, possibly due to a read error. The gene calls are TRBV5-1 and TRBJ2-7; 8 bases line up with TRBD1. CDR1 and CDR2 from the germline V gene are SGHRS and YFSETQ. The length of the CDR3 is 14 residues. This CDR3 is CASSPSGQVYGQYF. The CDR3 DNA sequence: TGCGCCAGCAGCCCATCGGGACAGGTATACGGGCAGTACTTC.

This clonotype showed up just a few times. This chain connects TRBV24-1 to TRBJ2-3; D may be TRBD1 (6 bases). The CDR3 totals 17 residues. Trimming removed 3 bases from V and 4 bases from J, with 19 bases in between. The V gene's germline CDR1 is KGHDR and CDR2 SFDVKD. Written as DNA, the CDR3 is TGTGCCACCAGTGATGAGACAGGCGGTAAGCGTTCAGATACGCAGTATTTT. Its protein product is CATSDETGGKRSDTQYF.

The rearrangement uses TRBV28 and TRBJ2-1, with a possible D match to TRBD2 (6 bases). Between the trimmed V and J ends, which lost 5 bases and 4 bases, there was a span of 15 bases. CDR1 and CDR2 (germline): MDHEN, SYDVKM. The CDR3 spans 15 residues. CDR3: CASSPFRDFYNEQFF. CDR3 DNA: TGTGCCAGCAGTCCTTTCCGGGACTTTTACAATGAGCAGTTCTTC.